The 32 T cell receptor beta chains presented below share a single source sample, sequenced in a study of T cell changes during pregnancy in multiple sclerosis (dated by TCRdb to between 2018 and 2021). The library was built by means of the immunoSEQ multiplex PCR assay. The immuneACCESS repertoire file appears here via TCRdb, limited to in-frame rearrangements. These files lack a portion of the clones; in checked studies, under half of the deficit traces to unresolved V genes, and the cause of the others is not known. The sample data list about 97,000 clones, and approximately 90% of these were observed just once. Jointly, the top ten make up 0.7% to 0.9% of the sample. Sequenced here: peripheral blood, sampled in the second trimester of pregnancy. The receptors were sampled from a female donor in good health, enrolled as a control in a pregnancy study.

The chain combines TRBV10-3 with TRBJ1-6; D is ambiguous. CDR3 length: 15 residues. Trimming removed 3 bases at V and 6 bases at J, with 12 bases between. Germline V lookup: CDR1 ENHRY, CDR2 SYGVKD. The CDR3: CAISEADTRNSPLHF. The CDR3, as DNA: TGTGCCATCAGTGAAGCCGACACGCGTAATTCACCCCTCCACTTT.

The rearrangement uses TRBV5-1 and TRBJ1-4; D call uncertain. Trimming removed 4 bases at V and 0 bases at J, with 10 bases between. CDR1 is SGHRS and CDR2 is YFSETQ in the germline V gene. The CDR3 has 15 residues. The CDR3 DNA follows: TGCGCCAGCAGCCTGACATTGACAACTAATGAAAAACTGTTTTTT. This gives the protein CASSLTLTTNEKLFF. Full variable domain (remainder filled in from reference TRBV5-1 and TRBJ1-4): KAGVTQTPRYLIKTRGQQVTLSCSPISGHRSVSWYQQTPGQGLQFLFEYFSETQRNKGNFPGRFSGRQFSNSRSEMNVSTLELGDSALYLCASSLTLTTNEKLFFGSGTQLSVL.

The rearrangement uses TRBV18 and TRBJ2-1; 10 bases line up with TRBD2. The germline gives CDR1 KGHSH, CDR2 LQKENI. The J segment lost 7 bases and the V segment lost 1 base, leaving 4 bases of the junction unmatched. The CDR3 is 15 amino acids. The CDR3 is CASSPLGLAENEQFF. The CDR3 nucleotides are TGTGCCAGCTCACCACTTGGACTAGCGGAAAATGAGCAGTTCTTC.

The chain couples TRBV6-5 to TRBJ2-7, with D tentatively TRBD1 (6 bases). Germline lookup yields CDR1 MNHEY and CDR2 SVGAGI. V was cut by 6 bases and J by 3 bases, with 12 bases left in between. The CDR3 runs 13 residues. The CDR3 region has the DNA TGTGCCAGCAGCCCGGGACATAACTACGAGCAGTACTTC. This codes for CASSPGHNYEQYF.

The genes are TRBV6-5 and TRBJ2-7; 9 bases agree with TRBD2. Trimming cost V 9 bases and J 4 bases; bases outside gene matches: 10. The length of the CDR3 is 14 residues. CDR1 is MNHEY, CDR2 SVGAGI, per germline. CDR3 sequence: CASRGGGGLYEQYF. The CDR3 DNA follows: TGTGCCAGTCGCGGCGGGGGGGGTTTGTACGAGCAGTACTTC.

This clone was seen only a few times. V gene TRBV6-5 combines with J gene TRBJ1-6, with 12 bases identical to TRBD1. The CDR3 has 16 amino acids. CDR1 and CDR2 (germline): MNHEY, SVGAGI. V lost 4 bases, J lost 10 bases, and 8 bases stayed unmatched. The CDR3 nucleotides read TGTGCCAGCAGTTCCGGGACAGGGGGCTTCGGGTCACCCCTCCACTTT. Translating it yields CASSSGTGGFGSPLHF.

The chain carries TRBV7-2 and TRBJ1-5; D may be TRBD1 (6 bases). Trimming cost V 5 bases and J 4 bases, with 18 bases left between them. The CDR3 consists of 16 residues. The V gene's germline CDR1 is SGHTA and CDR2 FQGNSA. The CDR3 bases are TGTGCCAGCAGCGCCTATGACAGGATAGATAATCAGCCCCAGCATTTT. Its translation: CASSAYDRIDNQPQHF.

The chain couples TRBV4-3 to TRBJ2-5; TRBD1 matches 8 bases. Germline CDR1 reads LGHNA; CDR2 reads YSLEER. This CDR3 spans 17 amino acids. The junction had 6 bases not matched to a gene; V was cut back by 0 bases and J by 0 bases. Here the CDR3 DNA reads TGCGCCAGCAGCCAAGATATGGGGACAGGCCACCAAGAGACCCAGTACTTC. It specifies CASSQDMGTGHQETQYF.

Written as DNA, the CDR3 is TGCGCCAGCAGCGACAGGGGTGGAATTACTGAAGCTTTCTTT. The encoded protein is CASSDRGGITEAFF. The chain combines TRBV4-1 with TRBJ1-1; 8 bases are a match to TRBD1. From germline, CDR1 is MGHRA and CDR2 YSYEKL. The CDR3 is 14 residues long. V gave up 5 bases and J gave up 5 bases; unmatched junction bases: 7.

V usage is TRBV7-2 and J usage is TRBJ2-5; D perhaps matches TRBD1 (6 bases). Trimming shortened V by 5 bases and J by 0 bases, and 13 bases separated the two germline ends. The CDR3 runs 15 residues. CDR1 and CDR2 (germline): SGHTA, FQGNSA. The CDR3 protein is CASSPQGGYQETQYF. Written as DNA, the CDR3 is TGTGCCAGCAGCCCCCAAGGGGGTTACCAAGAGACCCAGTACTTC.

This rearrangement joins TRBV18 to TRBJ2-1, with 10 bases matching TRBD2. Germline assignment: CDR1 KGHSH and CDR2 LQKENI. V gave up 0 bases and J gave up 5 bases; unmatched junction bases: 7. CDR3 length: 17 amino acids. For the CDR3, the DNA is TGTGCCAGCTCACCACCGATAGCGGGGGGCCCTAACAATGAGCAGTTCTTC. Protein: CASSPPIAGGPNNEQFF.

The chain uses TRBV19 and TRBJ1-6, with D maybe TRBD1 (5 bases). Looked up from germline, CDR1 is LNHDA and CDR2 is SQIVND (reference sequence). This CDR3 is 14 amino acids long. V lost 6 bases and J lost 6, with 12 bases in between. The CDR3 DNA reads TGTGCCAGTAGGACCCAGGGTCCTAATTCACCCCTCCACTTT. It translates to CASRTQGPNSPLHF.

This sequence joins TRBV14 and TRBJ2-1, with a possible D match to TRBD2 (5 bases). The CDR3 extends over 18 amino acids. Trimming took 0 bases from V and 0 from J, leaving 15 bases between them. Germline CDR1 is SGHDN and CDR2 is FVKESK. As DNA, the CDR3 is TGTGCCAGCAGCCAAGATCGAACCGCGGGCCGCTCCTACAATGAGCAGTTCTTC. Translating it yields CASSQDRTAGRSYNEQFF.

The CDR3 loop is CASKGQRPPLHF. Written as DNA, the CDR3 is TGTGCCAGCAAGGGACAACGGCCACCCCTCCACTTT. The V gene is TRBV28, the J gene TRBJ1-6; TRBD1 is a possible D gene (6 bases). The CDR3 is made up of 12 amino acids. Trimming took off 7 bases at V and 11 bases at J, with 12 bases between the two ends. From germline, CDR1 is MDHEN and CDR2 SYDVKM.

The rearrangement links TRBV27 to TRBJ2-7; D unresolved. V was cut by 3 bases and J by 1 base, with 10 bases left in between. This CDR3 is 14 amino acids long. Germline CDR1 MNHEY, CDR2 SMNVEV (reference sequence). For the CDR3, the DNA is TGTGCCAGCAGTTTGAGAGGTGATTCCTACGAGCAGTACTTC. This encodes CASSLRGDSYEQYF.

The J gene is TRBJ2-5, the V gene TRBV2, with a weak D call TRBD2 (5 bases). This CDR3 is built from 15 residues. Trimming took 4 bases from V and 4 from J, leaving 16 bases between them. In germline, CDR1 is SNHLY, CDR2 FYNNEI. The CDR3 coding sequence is TGTGCCAGCAGTGTAAGAGCGACTGAGGGAGAGACCCAGTACTTC. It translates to CASSVRATEGETQYF.

The CDR3 sequence: CARGTGGWAEAFF. The CDR3 coding sequence is TGTGCCAGGGGGACAGGGGGTTGGGCTGAAGCTTTCTTT. V usage is TRBV2 and J usage is TRBJ1-1, with 11 bases fitting TRBD1. Germline V gene lookup returns CDR1 SNHLY and CDR2 FYNNEI. This CDR3 contains 13 residues. Trimming removed 9 bases from V and 6 bases from J; junction bases left unmatched: 6.

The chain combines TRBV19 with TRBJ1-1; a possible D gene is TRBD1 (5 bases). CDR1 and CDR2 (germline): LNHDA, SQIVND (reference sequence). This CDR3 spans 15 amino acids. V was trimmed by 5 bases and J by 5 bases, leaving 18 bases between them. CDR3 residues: CASSPGRDWRTEAFF. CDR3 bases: TGTGCCAGTAGTCCAGGACGGGACTGGAGGACTGAAGCTTTCTTT.

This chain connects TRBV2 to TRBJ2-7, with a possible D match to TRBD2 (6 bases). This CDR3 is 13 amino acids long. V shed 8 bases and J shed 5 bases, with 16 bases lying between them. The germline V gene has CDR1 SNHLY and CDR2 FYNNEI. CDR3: CASGGAGVHEQYF. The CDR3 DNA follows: TGTGCCAGCGGAGGAGCGGGTGTGCACGAGCAGTACTTC.

As DNA, the CDR3 is TGTGCCAGCAGCTTACGACACTTCAATGAGCAGTTCTTC. This translates into CASSLRHFNEQFF. The chain carries TRBV11-3 and TRBJ2-1; unclear D gene. CDR3 length equals 13 residues. Trimming took off 2 bases at V and 6 bases at J, with 8 bases between the two ends. CDR1 and CDR2 from the germline V gene are SGHNT and YENEEA.

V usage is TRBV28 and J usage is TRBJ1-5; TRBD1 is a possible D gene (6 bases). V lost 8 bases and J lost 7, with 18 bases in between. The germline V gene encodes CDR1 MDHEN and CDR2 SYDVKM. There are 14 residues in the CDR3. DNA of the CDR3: TGTGCCAGCCAAAATGGGGGGGGCCAACAGCCCCAGCATTTT. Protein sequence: CASQNGGGQQPQHF.

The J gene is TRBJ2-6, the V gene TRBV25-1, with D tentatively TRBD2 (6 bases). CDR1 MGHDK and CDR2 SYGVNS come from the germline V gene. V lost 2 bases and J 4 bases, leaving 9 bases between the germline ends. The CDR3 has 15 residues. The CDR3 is CASSEAGTGANVLTF. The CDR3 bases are TGTGCCAGCAGTGAAGCGGGGACCGGGGCCAACGTCCTGACTTTC.

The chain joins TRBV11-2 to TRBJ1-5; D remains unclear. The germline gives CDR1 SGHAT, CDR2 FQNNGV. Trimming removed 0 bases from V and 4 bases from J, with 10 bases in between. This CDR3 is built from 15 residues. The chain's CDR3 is CASSLDAGLNQPQHF. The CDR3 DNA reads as TGTGCCAGCAGCTTAGATGCGGGCCTTAATCAGCCCCAGCATTTT. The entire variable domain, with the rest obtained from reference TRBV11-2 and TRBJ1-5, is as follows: EAGVAQSPRYKIIEKRQSVAFWCNPISGHATLYWYQQILGQGPKLLIQFQNNGVVDDSQLPKDRFSAERLKGVDSTLKIQPAKLEDSAVYLCASSLDAGLNQPQHFGDGTRLSIL.

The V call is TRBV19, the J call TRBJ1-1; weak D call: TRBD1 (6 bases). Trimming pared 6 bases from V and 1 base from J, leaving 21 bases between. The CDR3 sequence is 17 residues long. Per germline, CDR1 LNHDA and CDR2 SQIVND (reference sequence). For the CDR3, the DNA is TGTGCCAGTAGCTTTTTCCCTGGGGGGGCCTCGAACACTGAAGCTTTCTTT. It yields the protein CASSFFPGGASNTEAFF.

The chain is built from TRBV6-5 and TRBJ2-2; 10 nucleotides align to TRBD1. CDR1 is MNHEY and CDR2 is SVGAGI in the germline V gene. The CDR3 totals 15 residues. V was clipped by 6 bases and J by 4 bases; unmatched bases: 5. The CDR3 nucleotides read TGTGCCAGCAGCCGACAGGGGGCGGTCACCGGGGAGCTGTTTTTT. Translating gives CASSRQGAVTGELFF.

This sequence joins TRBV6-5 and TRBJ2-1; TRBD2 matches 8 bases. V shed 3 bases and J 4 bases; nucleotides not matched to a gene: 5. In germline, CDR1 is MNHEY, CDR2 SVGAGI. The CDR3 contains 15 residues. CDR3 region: CASSYSGARYNEQFF. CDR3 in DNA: TGTGCCAGCAGTTATAGCGGGGCGCGTTACAATGAGCAGTTCTTC.

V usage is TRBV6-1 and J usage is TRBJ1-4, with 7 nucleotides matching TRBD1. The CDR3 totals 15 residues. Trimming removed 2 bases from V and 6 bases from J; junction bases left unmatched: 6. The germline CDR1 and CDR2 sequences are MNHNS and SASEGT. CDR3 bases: TGTGCCAGCAGTGAAATGGCAGGGGGATATGAAAAACTGTTTTTT. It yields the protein CASSEMAGGYEKLFF.

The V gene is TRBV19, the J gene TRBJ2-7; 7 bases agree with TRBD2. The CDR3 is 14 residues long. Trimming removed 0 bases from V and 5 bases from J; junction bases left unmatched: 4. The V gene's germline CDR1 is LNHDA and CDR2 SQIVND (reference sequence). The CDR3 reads CASSIERGMDEQYF. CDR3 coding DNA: TGTGCCAGTAGTATAGAGCGGGGGATGGACGAGCAGTACTTC.

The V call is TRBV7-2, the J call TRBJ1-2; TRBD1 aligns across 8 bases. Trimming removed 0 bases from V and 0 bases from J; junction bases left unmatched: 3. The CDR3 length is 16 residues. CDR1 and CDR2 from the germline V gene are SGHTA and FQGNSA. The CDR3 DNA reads TGTGCCAGCAGCTTAGCCGGGACAGGTTCTAACTATGGCTACACCTTC. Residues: CASSLAGTGSNYGYTF.

CDR3 DNA: TGTGCCAGCAGTGAAAGGGGCTCCGCCAACTATGGCTACACCTTC. This gives the protein CASSERGSANYGYTF. The rearrangement links TRBV2 to TRBJ1-2; D is perhaps TRBD1 (5 bases). Looked up from germline, CDR1 is SNHLY and CDR2 is FYNNEI. The V end lost 2 bases, the J end lost 2 bases, and 12 bases lay between the germline ends. This CDR3 is 15 amino acids long. The full variable domain, rest sourced from reference TRBV2 and TRBJ1-2, is EPEVTQTPSHQVTQMGQEVILRCVPISNHLYFYWYRQILGQKVEFLVSFYNNEISEKSEIFDDQFSVERPDGSNFTLKIRSTKLEDSAMYFCASSERGSANYGYTFGSGTRLTVV.

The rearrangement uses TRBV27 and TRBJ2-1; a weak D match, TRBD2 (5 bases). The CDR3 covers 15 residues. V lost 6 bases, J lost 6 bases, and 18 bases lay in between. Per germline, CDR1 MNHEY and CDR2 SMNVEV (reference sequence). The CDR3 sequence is CASSLSVGSPNEQFF. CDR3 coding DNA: TGTGCCAGCAGCCTATCTGTAGGGAGCCCCAATGAGCAGTTCTTC.

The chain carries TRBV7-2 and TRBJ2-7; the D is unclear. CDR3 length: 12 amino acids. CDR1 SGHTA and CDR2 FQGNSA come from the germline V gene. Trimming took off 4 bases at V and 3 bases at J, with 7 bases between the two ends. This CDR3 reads CASSSYLYEQYF. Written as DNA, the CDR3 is TGTGCCAGCAGCTCCTATCTCTACGAGCAGTACTTC.